The text below deals with one T cell receptor (beta chain). The target antigen is unknown. This sample was included in a study of identical twins. Using its own MiXCR run on the 5' RACE reads, TCRdb lists one record per CDR3 protein. The table includes 600,000 to 700,000 distinct CDR3 sequences, 21% detected once. Overall study results and limits: Invariant T cells like MAIT and iNKT could partly confound the zero-insertion analyses.

V lost 5 bases to trimming and J lost 2 bases, with 12 bases between them. Germline V gene sequence: CDR1 SEHNR, CDR2 FQNEAQ (reference sequence). The CDR3 is made up of 14 amino acids. This sample also belongs to another study, concerning T cells expressing NK-cell markers. That source adds: It was from sorted CD3+CD56+NKG2C+, CD3+CD56+NKG2C- and CD3+CD56-NKG2C+ T cells that TCR beta repertoires came. HCMV serostatus: seven of eight sequenced donors positive, one negative. The dominant NKG2C+ clonotypes represented roughly 1.0-7.5% of CD8+ T cells in about six donors.

The sequenced sample consisted of PBMCs. V and J are TRBV7-9 and TRBJ2-5; tentative D call: TRBD2 (5 bases). This receptor was identified in a woman aged 18 to 35 in good health. The CDR3 here is CASSPPDLQETQYF. CDR3 coding DNA: TGTGCCAGCAGCCCCCCGGACTTACAAGAGACCCAGTACTTC.